This T cell receptor beta chain was observed in a study of T cells in tuberculosis. Turning to the study itself: In South Africa, adults with active tuberculosis were compared with IGRA-negative and latently infected IGRA-positive adolescents.

Clones were read by immunoSEQ multiplex PCR, and TCRdb kept only the in-frame ones, dropping some. The sample yields tens of thousands of clones, 70% to 90% seen once. V was pared by 1 base and J by 3 bases, with 18 bases between. The CDR3 has 17 residues. Germline-derived CDR1 and CDR2 are SGHDN and FVKESK. Time point meaning: new active TB diagnosis, blood taken before or within 7 days of starting treatment. This sample comprised PBMCs, obtained at tuberculosis diagnosis. This TCR was sampled from an adult with tuberculosis. V and J are TRBV14 and TRBJ1-1; D not resolved. The CDR3 coding sequence is TGTGCCAGCAGCCAAGTGGTCCAACAAGGGAGAGACACTGAAGCTTTCTTT. This encodes CASSQVVQQGRDTEAFF.